One and the same sample provided the 30 T cell receptor beta chains below, sequenced in a study of regulatory T cells in long-lasting Graves disease. Time point in this sample: persistent/refractory GD, antithyroid drugs over 5 years with positive TRAb. The TCR library used RNA extracted from PBMCs. CDR3-region Arm-PCR and iRepertoire HTBI primers produced the TCR beta libraries. TCRdb re-called the multiplex PCR reads with MiXCR, one entry per CDR3 protein. This table holds 400,000 to 450,000 distinct CDR3 sequences, 20% to 30% found once. Specimen: peripheral blood mononuclear cells (PBMCs), collected when the disease was refractory, from a patient treated with antithyroid drugs. The origin of the receptors is a female donor with Graves disease.

This clonotype was found many times. The J gene is TRBJ2-7, the V gene TRBV29-1; 11 positions match TRBD2. Per germline, CDR1 SQVTM and CDR2 ANQGSEA. This CDR3 has 15 residues. V was pared by 0 bases and J by 3 bases, with 4 bases of the junction left unmatched. The CDR3 sequence is CSVEDTSGSLYEQYF. DNA for the CDR3: TGCAGCGTTGAAGACACTAGCGGGAGCCTCTACGAGCAGTACTTC.

The V call is TRBV7-8, the J call TRBJ2-7; tentatively, D is TRBD2 (7 bases). Trimming left V 3 bases short and J 9 bases short, with 21 bases between. In germline, CDR1 is SGHVS, CDR2 FQNEAQ. This CDR3 is built from 15 residues. CDR3 nucleotides: TGTGCCAGCAGCTTCAGGGAGGGGGAGACTACGAGGCAGTACTTC. Amino acid sequence: CASSFREGETTRQYF.

Comments on this clonotype: A much larger clone lies one base from this, so it may be a read error. V is TRBV7-3 and J is TRBJ2-7; 7 nucleotides match TRBD2. The CDR3 sequence is 14 residues long. Germline values: CDR1 SGHTA, CDR2 FQGTGA. The junction had 11 bases not matched to a gene; V was cut back by 5 bases and J by 7 bases. CDR3 protein: CASSAVGGVNEQYF. CDR3 DNA sequence: TGTGCCAGCAGCGCCGTGGGAGGGGTGAATGAGCAGTACTTC.

The chain combines TRBV6-1 with TRBJ2-7; TRBD2 is a possible D gene (6 bases). The CDR3 spans 12 residues. V lost 9 bases to trimming and J lost 5 bases, with 14 bases between them. Germline V gene sequence: CDR1 MNHNS, CDR2 SASEGT. CDR3 DNA sequence: TGTGCCAGTGGATACGGGGGTAACGAGCAGTACTTC. Its translation is CASGYGGNEQYF.

This clonotype was seen only a few times. The chain couples TRBV7-2 to TRBJ1-5, with 7 bases matching TRBD1. CDR1 and CDR2 from the germline V gene are SGHTA and FQGNSA. The CDR3 covers 17 residues. J lost 0 bases, V lost 5 bases, and 10 bases had no gene match. The CDR3 is CASSEQGLRISNQPQHF. The DNA for the CDR3 is TGTGCCAGCAGCGAACAGGGGTTGAGGATTAGCAATCAGCCCCAGCATTTT.

J is TRBJ2-7 and V is TRBV5-8; 8 bases match TRBD1. The ends lost 4 bases at V and 2 bases at J; junction bases unmatched: 5. Germline values: CDR1 SGHTS, CDR2 YDEGEE. This CDR3 is 14 amino acids long. The CDR3 region has the DNA TGTGCCAGCAGCGCTGACAGGGGCGCCTACGAGCAGTACTTC. It encodes CASSADRGAYEQYF.

This clonotype has a count of ten or more. The chain employs TRBV12-3 or TRBV12-4 and TRBJ1-2; 8 positions match TRBD1. The CDR3 is made up of 15 amino acids. V was pared by 4 bases and J by 1 base, with 5 bases of the junction left unmatched. The CDR3 DNA sequence: TGTGCCAGCAGTTCCAGGGGGCGCGGTAACTATGGCTACACCTTC. Translated: CASSSRGRGNYGYTF.

There are many counts of this clonotype. The rearrangement joins TRBV11-3 to TRBJ1-1; D remains unclear. Germline V gene lookup returns CDR1 SGHNT and CDR2 YENEEA. The CDR3 has 13 residues. With 3 bases removed from V and 4 bases from J, the gap between germline ends came to 9 bases. CDR3 DNA: TGTGCCAGCAGCTTCGCGAGGGCCACTGAAGCTTTCTTT. It translates to CASSFARATEAFF.

This clonotype was seen a few times. The chain employs TRBV27 and TRBJ2-7; TRBD2 matches at 14 bases. V lost 3 bases, J lost 0 bases, and 7 bases stayed unmatched. CDR1 MNHEY and CDR2 SMNVEV come from the germline V gene (reference sequence). The CDR3 runs 18 residues. The CDR3: CASSFTGTSGSSSYEQYF. The CDR3 coding sequence is TGTGCCAGCAGTTTCACTGGGACTAGCGGGAGTAGCTCCTACGAGCAGTACTTC.

This clonotype came up many times. The chain has TRBV2 and TRBJ1-1; 9 nucleotides match TRBD1. CDR3 length: 14 residues. The ends lost 2 bases at V and 4 bases at J; junction bases unmatched: 2. The V gene's germline CDR1 is SNHLY and CDR2 FYNNEI. The CDR3 nucleotides read TGTGCCAGCAGTGAAAACAGGGGGCTCACTGAAGCTTTCTTT. This translates into CASSENRGLTEAFF.

This chain links TRBV4-3 with TRBJ1-1; 8 positions agree with TRBD1. Germline V CDR1 and CDR2: LGHNA, YSLEER. V was pared by 1 base and J by 1 base, with 2 bases of the junction left unmatched. The CDR3 runs 15 residues. CDR3 sequence reads: CASSQGTGTNTEAFF. The CDR3 bases are TGCGCCAGCAGCCAAGGGACAGGGACGAACACTGAAGCTTTCTTT.

Many counts were recorded for this clonotype. The chain joins TRBV14 to TRBJ2-7; no clear D. V lost 3 bases and J lost 3, with 6 bases in between. The CDR3 has 12 amino acids. The germline V gene has CDR1 SGHDN and CDR2 FVKESK. In DNA form, the CDR3 reads TGTGCCAGCAGCCATACCAACTACGAGCAGTACTTC. Translating gives CASSHTNYEQYF. The entire variable domain, with the rest obtained from reference TRBV14 and TRBJ2-7, is as follows: EAGVTQFPSHSVIEKGQTVTLRCDPISGHDNLYWYRRVMGKEIKFLLHFVKESKQDESGMPNNRFLAERTGGTYSTLKVQPAELEDSGVYFCASSHTNYEQYFGPGTRLTVT.

The rearrangement links TRBV10-3 to TRBJ2-7, with a possible D match to TRBD2 (5 bases). Trimming cost V 3 bases and J 7 bases, with 7 bases left between them. The CDR3 sequence is 11 residues long. Germline lookup yields CDR1 ENHRY and CDR2 SYGVKD. CDR3 loop: CAISDPGEQYF. CDR3 bases: TGTGCCATCAGTGACCCGGGGGAGCAGTACTTC.

The chain combines TRBV5-6 with TRBJ2-7; D uncertain. Trimming left V 0 bases short and J 0 bases short, with 10 bases between. Germline-derived CDR1 and CDR2 are SGHDT and YYEEEE. The CDR3 runs to 15 residues. CDR3 residues: CASSLVQVSSYEQYF. CDR3 DNA sequence: TGTGCCAGCAGCTTGGTTCAGGTGAGCTCCTACGAGCAGTACTTC.

This clonotype was found a few times. The chain has TRBV5-1 and TRBJ2-2, with D unclear. CDR1 and CDR2 (germline): SGHRS, YFSETQ. The CDR3 has 13 amino acids. V shed 4 bases and J shed 0 bases, with 4 bases lying between them. The CDR3 is CASSATNTGELFF. In nucleotides, the CDR3 is TGCGCCAGCAGCGCGACGAACACCGGGGAGCTGTTTTTT.

This clonotype was detected many times. This chain uses TRBV28 with TRBJ2-7; 7 bases align to TRBD1. V lost 10 bases, J lost 2 bases, and 5 bases stayed unmatched. Germline V gene lookup returns CDR1 MDHEN and CDR2 SYDVKM. CDR3 length: 12 residues. The CDR3 sequence is CAIRQGPYEQYF. As DNA, the CDR3 is TGTGCCATCCGACAGGGACCCTACGAGCAGTACTTC.

Of note for this clonotype: Without the conserved terminal phenylalanine or tryptophan, this CDR3 likely stems from a read error. The chain couples TRBV20-1 to TRBJ1-5; 7 nucleotides line up with TRBD1. The V segment lost 3 bases and the J segment 5 bases; nucleotides outside the gene matches: 10. Germline loops: CDR1 DFQATT, CDR2 SNEGSKA (reference sequence). The CDR3 covers 15 residues. CDR3 in DNA: TGCAGTGCTAGGGGGGGGACAGCATACCATCAGCCCCAGCATCTT. Translating it yields CSARGGTAYHQPQHL.

This clonotype was counted ten times or more. The rearrangement uses TRBV2 and TRBJ1-5; 7 bases align to TRBD1. CDR1 and CDR2 (germline): SNHLY, FYNNEI. The V and J ends lost 4 bases and 1 base, in that order; junction bases with no gene match: 1. This CDR3 is built from 14 residues. CDR3 coding DNA: TGTGCCAGCAGTGGACAGGGAAGCAATCAGCCCCAGCATTTT. Translated, it gives CASSGQGSNQPQHF.

A note on this clonotype: Being one base from a much bigger clone, this may be a read error. The chain joins TRBV5-1 to TRBJ1-2; 8 bases are a match to TRBD1. Per germline, CDR1 SGHRS and CDR2 YFSETQ. CDR3 length equals 14 residues. J gave up 7 bases and V 1 base, and 6 bases lay outside the gene matches. DNA for the CDR3: TGCGCCAGCAGCTTGAGGGGACAGGATGCTGGCTACACCTTC. Translated, it gives CASSLRGQDAGYTF.

This clonotype has ten or more counts. The V call is TRBV2, the J call TRBJ1-1, with D unresolved. The CDR3 totals 12 residues. Trimming shortened V by 4 bases and J by 5 bases, and 8 bases separated the two germline ends. CDR1 SNHLY and CDR2 FYNNEI come from the germline V gene. CDR3 residues: CASSAGKTEAFF. The CDR3, as DNA: TGTGCCAGCAGTGCTGGTAAAACTGAAGCTTTCTTT.

This clonotype was counted many times. The chain links TRBV7-2 to TRBJ1-3; D ambiguous. The CDR3 contains 12 residues. CDR1 and CDR2 (germline): SGHTA, FQGNSA. V was trimmed by 6 bases and J by 2 bases, leaving 5 bases between them. The CDR3 here is CASSSPGNTIYF. Written as DNA, the CDR3 is TGTGCCAGCAGTTCACCTGGAAACACCATATATTTT. Together with reference TRBV7-2 and TRBJ1-3, the CDR3 gives the full variable domain: GAGVSQSPSNKVTEKGKDVELRCDPISGHTALYWYRQSLGQGLEFLIYFQGNSAPDKSGLPSDRFSAERTGGSVSTLTIQRTQQEDSAVYLCASSSPGNTIYFGEGSWLTVV.

This clonotype occurred many times. CDR3 region: CASTRTGWGLYGYTF. The CDR3 nucleotides read TGCGCCAGCACCCGGACAGGGTGGGGTTTGTATGGCTACACCTTC. The rearrangement links TRBV5-1 to TRBJ1-2; TRBD1 matches 8 bases. The trim removed 6 bases at V and 5 bases at J, leaving 12 bases unmatched. The CDR3 has 15 amino acids. Germline lookup yields CDR1 SGHRS and CDR2 YFSETQ. The variable domain in full, with the rest retrieved from reference TRBV5-1 and TRBJ1-2, is KAGVTQTPRYLIKTRGQQVTLSCSPISGHRSVSWYQQTPGQGLQFLFEYFSETQRNKGNFPGRFSGRQFSNSRSEMNVSTLELGDSALYLCASTRTGWGLYGYTFGSGTRLTVV.

This clonotype showed up many times. The chain links TRBV2 to TRBJ1-2, with D perhaps matching TRBD1 (6 bases). Per germline, CDR1 SNHLY and CDR2 FYNNEI. The V end was cut by 4 bases, the J end by 2 bases, with 14 bases between. This CDR3 comprises 15 residues. The CDR3 DNA reads as TGTGCCAGCAGTGCCCTCAGGGGTGGGAACTATGGCTACACCTTC. This translates into CASSALRGGNYGYTF.

This clonotype was seen a handful of times. V and J are TRBV29-1 and TRBJ1-1; the match to TRBD1 covers 8 bases. This CDR3 is 12 amino acids long. Germline values: CDR1 SQVTM, CDR2 ANQGSEA. V shed 6 bases, J shed 5 bases, and the junction held 5 bases outside the gene matches. In nucleotides, the CDR3 is TGCAGCGTACGGACAGGGAGGACTGAAGCTTTCTTT. As protein: CSVRTGRTEAFF. Looking up the rest from reference TRBV29-1 and TRBJ1-1 gives the full variable domain: SAVISQKPSRDICQRGTSLTIQCQVDSQVTMMFWYRQQPGQSLTLIATANQGSEATYESGFVIDKFPISRPNLTFSTLTVSNMSPEDSSIYLCSVRTGRTEAFFGQGTRLTVV.

This clonotype was counted many times. This sequence joins TRBV28 and TRBJ2-7, with 10 nucleotides matching TRBD2. Germline trimming cut 3 bases from V and 5 bases from J; bases unmatched to any gene: 4. The CDR3 totals 14 residues. CDR1 is MDHEN, CDR2 SYDVKM, per germline. The CDR3 bases are TGTGCCAGCAGTTTTCTAGCGGGAGTGAACGAGCAGTACTTC. Its protein is CASSFLAGVNEQYF.

This clonotype showed up just a few times. The chain links TRBV20-1 to TRBJ1-1; D is unclear. V dropped 5 bases and J dropped 4 bases, with 20 bases sitting between them. The CDR3 has 15 amino acids. Germline lookup yields CDR1 DFQATT and CDR2 SNEGSKA (reference sequence). The CDR3, as DNA: TGCAGTGCTGCCGGGATCGCCTTTATTTCCACTGAAGCTTTCTTT. Its protein product is CSAAGIAFISTEAFF.

Note on this clonotype: This may stem from a read error, because a much larger clone lies one nucleotide away. V and J are TRBV5-1 and TRBJ1-1, with a weak D call TRBD1 (6 bases). The CDR3 is 15 residues long. From germline, CDR1 is SGHRS and CDR2 YFSETQ. Trimming took 1 base from V and 8 from J, leaving 18 bases between them. This chain's CDR3 is CASSLTLTGPTEAFF. The DNA of the CDR3 is TGCGCCAGCAGCTTGACCCTAACAGGGCCCACGGAAGCTTTCTTT.

V is TRBV15 and J is TRBJ2-5; D call uncertain. Matching the DNA end better, TRBJ2-1 makes the J call doubtful. CDR1 is LNHNV and CDR2 is YYDKDF in the germline V gene (reference sequence). The CDR3 is 12 amino acids. Here the CDR3 DNA reads TGTGCCACCAGCAGATCATGGAATGAGCAGTTCTTC. It is translated as CATSRSWNEQFF.

This sequence joins TRBV12-3 or TRBV12-4 and TRBJ2-4; 7 positions agree with TRBD2. The CDR3 has 16 residues. V shed 6 bases and J 9 bases; nucleotides not matched to a gene: 17. The CDR3: CASSHRTRLTPAIQYF. The CDR3 nucleotides are TGTGCCAGCAGCCACCGGACTAGATTGACTCCTGCCATTCAGTACTTC.

This clonotype appeared a few times. This chain uses TRBV9 with TRBJ1-1; TRBD1 aligns across 9 bases. The CDR3 is 15 residues long. From germline, CDR1 is SGDLS and CDR2 YYNGEE. V was clipped by 2 bases and J by 4 bases; unmatched bases: 6. The CDR3 bases are TGTGCCAGCAGCGTGGGGGACAGGGATGGCACTGAAGCTTTCTTT. It encodes CASSVGDRDGTEAFF.